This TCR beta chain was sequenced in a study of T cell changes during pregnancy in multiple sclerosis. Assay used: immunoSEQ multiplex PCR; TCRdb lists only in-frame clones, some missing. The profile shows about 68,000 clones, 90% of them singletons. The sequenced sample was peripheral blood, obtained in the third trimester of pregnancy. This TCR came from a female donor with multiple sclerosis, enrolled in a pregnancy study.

The DNA for the CDR3 is TGTGCCAGCGCGAACGCGGGGGATAATTCACCCCTCCACTTT. Protein: CASANAGDNSPLHF. The J gene is TRBJ1-6, the V gene TRBV5-4, with D tentatively TRBD1 (5 bases). Germline V gene lookup returns CDR1 SGHNT and CDR2 YYREEE (reference sequence). The CDR3 is 14 residues long. The V end lost 7 bases, the J end lost 5 bases, and 13 bases lay between the germline ends.